This entry describes one TCR beta chain. Clones were read by immunoSEQ multiplex PCR, and TCRdb kept only the in-frame ones, dropping some. The data show tens of thousands of clones, less than 40% seen once. The sample is drawn from a study of graft-versus-host responses after intestinal transplantation. Responders labeled with CFSE (about 200,000) were plated with about 200,000 irradiated, violet-dye-labeled stimulators. Sorting after the reaction isolated proliferating CFSE-low CD3+CD4+ and CD3+CD8+ responders. CDR3 length: 14 amino acids. Trimming pared 4 bases from V and 0 bases from J, leaving 10 bases between. CDR1 and CDR2 from the germline V gene are MGHRA and YSYEKL. Whole-study results and caveats: Patients who carried graft-donor T cell macrochimerism also had high graft-versus-host to host-versus-graft clonal ratios in their allografts.

Sequences were derived from alloreactive CD8+ T cells from a mixed lymphocyte reaction culture, sampled before intestinal transplant. Regarding subset: CFSE-low proliferating T cells sorted from approximately 6-day pre-transplant mixed lymphocyte reaction (GvH or HvG direction). The gene calls are TRBV4-1 and TRBJ2-7; D perhaps matches TRBD2 (5 bases). The sequence derives from a human patient who received an intestinal transplant. The CDR3 DNA follows: TGCGCCAGCAGCCCGCCTACTAGCTCCTACGAGCAGTACTTC. Amino acids: CASSPPTSSYEQYF.